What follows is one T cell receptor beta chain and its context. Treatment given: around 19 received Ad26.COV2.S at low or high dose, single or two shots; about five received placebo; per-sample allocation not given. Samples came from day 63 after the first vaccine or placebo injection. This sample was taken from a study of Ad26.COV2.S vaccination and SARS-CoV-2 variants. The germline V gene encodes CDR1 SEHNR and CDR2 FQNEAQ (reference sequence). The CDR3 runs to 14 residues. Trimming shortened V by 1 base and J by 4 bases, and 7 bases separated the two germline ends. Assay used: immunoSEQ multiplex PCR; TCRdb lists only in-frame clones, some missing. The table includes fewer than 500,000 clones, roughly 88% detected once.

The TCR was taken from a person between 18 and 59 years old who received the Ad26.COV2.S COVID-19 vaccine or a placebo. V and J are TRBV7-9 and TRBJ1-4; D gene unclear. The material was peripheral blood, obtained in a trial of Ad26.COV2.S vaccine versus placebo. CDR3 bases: TGTGCCAGCAGCTTAGGTGGTAATAATGAAAAACTGTTTTTT. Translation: CASSLGGNNEKLFF.